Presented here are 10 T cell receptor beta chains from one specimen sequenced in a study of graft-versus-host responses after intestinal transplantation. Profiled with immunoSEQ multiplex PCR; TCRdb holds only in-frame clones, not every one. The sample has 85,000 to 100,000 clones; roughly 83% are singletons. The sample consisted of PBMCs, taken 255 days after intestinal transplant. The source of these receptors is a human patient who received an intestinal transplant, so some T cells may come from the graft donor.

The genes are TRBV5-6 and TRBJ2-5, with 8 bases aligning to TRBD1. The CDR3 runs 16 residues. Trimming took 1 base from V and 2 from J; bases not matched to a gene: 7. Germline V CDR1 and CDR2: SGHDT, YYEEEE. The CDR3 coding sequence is TGTGCCAGCAGCTTGTTCGGGACAGGCGATCAAGAGACCCAGTACTTC. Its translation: CASSLFGTGDQETQYF.

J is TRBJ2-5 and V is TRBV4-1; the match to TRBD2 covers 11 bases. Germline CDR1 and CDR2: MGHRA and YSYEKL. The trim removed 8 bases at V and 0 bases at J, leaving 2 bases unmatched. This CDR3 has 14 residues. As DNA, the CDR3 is TGCGCCAGCTCACTAGCGGGGGACCAAGAGACCCAGTACTTC. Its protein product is CASSLAGDQETQYF.

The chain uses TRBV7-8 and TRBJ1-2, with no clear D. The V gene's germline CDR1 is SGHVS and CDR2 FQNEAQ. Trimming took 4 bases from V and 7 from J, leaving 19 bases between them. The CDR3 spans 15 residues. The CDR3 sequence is CASSSPLSVAGGYTF. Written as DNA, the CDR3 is TGTGCCAGCAGCTCCCCTCTGTCAGTGGCGGGTGGCTACACCTTC.

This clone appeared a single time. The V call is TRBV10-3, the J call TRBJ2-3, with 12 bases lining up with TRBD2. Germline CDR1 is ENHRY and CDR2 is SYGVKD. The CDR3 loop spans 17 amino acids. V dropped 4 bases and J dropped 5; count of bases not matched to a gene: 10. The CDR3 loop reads CAISGTSGTLKGDTQYF. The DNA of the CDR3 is TGTGCCATCAGTGGGACTAGCGGGACCCTCAAAGGAGATACGCAGTATTTT.

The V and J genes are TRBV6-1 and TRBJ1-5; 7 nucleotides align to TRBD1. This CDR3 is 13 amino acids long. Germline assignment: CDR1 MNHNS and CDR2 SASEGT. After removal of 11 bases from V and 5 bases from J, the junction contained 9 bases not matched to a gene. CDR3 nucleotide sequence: TGTGCCGGGGGAGGGACAGCGGATCAGCCCCAGCATTTT. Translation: CAGGGTADQPQHF.

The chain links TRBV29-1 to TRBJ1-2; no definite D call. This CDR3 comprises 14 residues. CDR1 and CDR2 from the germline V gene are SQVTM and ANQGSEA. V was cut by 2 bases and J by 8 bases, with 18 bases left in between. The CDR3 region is CSVEPNDMGNGYTF. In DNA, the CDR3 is TGCAGCGTTGAACCCAATGATATGGGGAACGGCTACACCTTC.

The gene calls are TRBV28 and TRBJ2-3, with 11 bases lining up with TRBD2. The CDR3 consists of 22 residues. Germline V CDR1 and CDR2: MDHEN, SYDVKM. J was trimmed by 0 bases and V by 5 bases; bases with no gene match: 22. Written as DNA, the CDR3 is TGTGCCAGCAGTCCGGCCGGGACTAGCGGACTCTTACATAATATTAGCACAGATACGCAGTATTTT. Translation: CASSPAGTSGLLHNISTDTQYF.

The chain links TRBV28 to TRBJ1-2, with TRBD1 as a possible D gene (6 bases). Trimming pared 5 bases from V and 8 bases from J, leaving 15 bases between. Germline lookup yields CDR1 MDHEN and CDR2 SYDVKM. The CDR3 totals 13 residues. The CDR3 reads CASSVAGAGGYTF. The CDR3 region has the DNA TGTGCCAGCAGTGTGGCAGGGGCCGGCGGCTACACCTTC.

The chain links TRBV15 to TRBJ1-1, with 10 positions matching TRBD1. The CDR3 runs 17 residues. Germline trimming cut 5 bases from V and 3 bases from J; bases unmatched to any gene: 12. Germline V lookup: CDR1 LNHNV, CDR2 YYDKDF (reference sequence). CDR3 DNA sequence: TGTGCCACCAGCGATCGGACAGGGGGAATGCTGTACACTGAAGCTTTCTTT. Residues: CATSDRTGGMLYTEAFF.

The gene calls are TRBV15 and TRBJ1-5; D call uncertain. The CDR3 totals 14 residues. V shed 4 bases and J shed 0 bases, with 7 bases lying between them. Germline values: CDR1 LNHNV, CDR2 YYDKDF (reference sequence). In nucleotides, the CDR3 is TGTGCCACCAGCACAACAGCTAGCAATCAGCCCCAGCATTTT. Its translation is CATSTTASNQPQHF.